What follows describes a single T cell receptor (beta chain). Its antigen remains unidentified. No much larger clone is present one base from it, and per-base qualities are unavailable. This record belongs to a study of OX40 agonist ivuxolimab in advanced cancers. For context, the study as a whole: Ivuxolimab was a fully human IgG2 agonistic monoclonal antibody targeting the costimulatory receptor OX40 (CD134). Patients were allowed to have had prior anti-PD-1, anti-PD-L1 or anti-CTLA-4 therapy, and around 40% of the dose-escalation patients had previously received checkpoint inhibitors. Intravenous ivuxolimab was administered to patients every 2 weeks at six dose levels: 0.01, 0.1, 0.3, 1.5, 3 and 10 mg/kg. The dose-escalation cohort was over 70% male with a mean age of about 58 years, ranging from about 20 to 80. Peripheral TCRbeta sequencing was intended to test whether TCR sequence diversity was altered and clonal T-cell expansion was caused by ivuxolimab. The paper covers the monotherapy dose-escalation part of the phase I ivuxolimab trial, which included N of about 50 patients. Of the approximately 54 patients in dose escalation, around 19 had hepatocellular carcinoma, some 15 had melanoma, 9 had renal cell carcinoma and 9 had head and neck cancer. Three dose-escalation patients achieved partial responses, one with hepatocellular carcinoma and two with cutaneous melanoma.

The trial excluded patients who had a history of autoimmune disease or were on systemic immunosuppression. Peripheral blood for TCR sequencing was drawn from every dose cohort at baseline, at cycle 4 day 1 and at cycle 7 day 1. The samples were taken from a phase I, first-in-human, multicenter, open-label dose-escalation trial of ivuxolimab. Adults with locally advanced or metastatic head and neck squamous cell, hepatocellular, melanoma or renal cell carcinoma were enrolled in the trial. Before TCR sequencing, CD4+ T cells and CD8+ T cells were sorted from peripheral blood as separate populations. Study-wide conclusions, independent of this receptor: Low levels of normalized T-cell clonal expansion were also seen in some nonresponding patients. The antigen specificity of the peripheral T cells that underwent clonal expansion was not determined. Partial responders in the 0.1-3.0 mg/kg groups had among the lowest normalized peripheral clonal expansion, especially among CD8+ T cells. At doses of 0.1 to 3.0 mg/kg, clonal expansion of both CD4+ and CD8+ blood T cells was observed from baseline to week 6. After ivuxolimab, CD8+ T cells had more expanded clones than CD4+ T cells on average.

Genomic DNA was isolated from the sorted cells so that the TCRbeta CDR3 region could be sequenced. The immunoSEQ Assay was used to sequence the TCRbeta CDR3 regions. This is the immuneACCESS table as TCRdb keeps it, with only in-frame sequences that have V and J called. A part of the clones is gone; compared with another copy, unresolved V genes explain less than half, and the rest is unexplained. The sample data list about 73,000 clones, and roughly 86% of these were observed just once. The ten most abundant clones make up approximately 0.81% of the sample. Trimming costs V 3 bases and J 3 bases, and their ends lie 14 bases apart. The CDR3 runs 15 residues from the cysteine to the phenylalanine. Of the read, only the CDR3 DNA is kept; its 45 bases are in frame from base 1. In the germline V gene, CDR1 corresponds to MDHEN and CDR2 to SYDVKM.

The clonotype originates from an adult with an advanced solid tumor such as melanoma, head and neck, liver or kidney cancer. The sequence joins TRBV28 to TRBJ1-1; no D gene call is confident. The sequencing here drew on CD4+ or CD8+ T cells sorted from blood, taken in a trial of the OX40 agonist ivuxolimab. The nucleotides read TGTGCCAGCAGTTTCAGTGGAACGTTCGACACTGAAGCTTTCTTT. It codes for CASSFSGTFDTEAFF.